The 2 T cell receptor beta chains reported below all come from one sample, sequenced in a study of CD4 and CD8 cells across lung adenocarcinoma regions. In TCRdb, the PCR reads were re-called with MiXCR into one record per CDR3 protein. Altogether about 16,000 distinct CDR3 sequences are present, 55% being singletons, with the ten largest covering approximately 30%. What was sequenced was CD8+ T cells from the center of a lung tumor. The source is a female donor with lung adenocarcinoma. The CD4 and CD8 labels of this study may be unreliable.

The sample holds many counts of this clonotype. The chain recombines TRBV3-1 with TRBJ1-2; D may be TRBD1 (6 bases). Trimming removed 0 bases at V and 8 bases at J, with 10 bases between. The CDR3 totals 13 residues. Germline CDR1 and CDR2: LGHDT and YNNKEL (reference sequence). The CDR3 sequence is CASSQDRGAGYTF. CDR3 in DNA: TGTGCCAGCAGCCAAGACAGGGGCGCGGGCTACACCTTC.

This clonotype was picked up a small number of times. The rearrangement links TRBV6-5 to TRBJ1-2; D is ambiguous. This CDR3 is built from 14 residues. The V end lost 4 bases, the J end lost 6 bases, and 15 bases lay between the germline ends. In germline, CDR1 is MNHEY, CDR2 SVGAGI. The CDR3 DNA sequence: TGTGCCAGCAGTTCCGGTCCGGGGTGGGATGGCTACACCTTC. This codes for CASSSGPGWDGYTF.